These T cell receptor beta chains were read from a single sample in a study of T cells in Graves' hyperthyroidism and ophthalmopathy. TCRdb passed the multiplex PCR reads through MiXCR, listing each CDR3 protein once. The table shows some 510,000 distinct CDR3 sequences, with less than 25% occurring only once. The sample was blood. These receptors came from a man younger than 30 with Graves' hyperthyroidism. Each CDR3 is given with its conserved first and last residue. Fields, in order: D gene, V gene, clone size, J gene, CDR3 protein, CDR3 DNA. The D gene is left open where the match is weak. Size values are once, few and many counts, or a class for expanded clones, and some rows have none.

d_call: TRBD1
v_call: TRBV18
clone_size: -
j_call: TRBJ2-3
cdr3_aa: CASSPRGQAQDTQYF
cdr3_nt: TGTGCCAGCTCACCACGAGGACAGGCCCAAGATACGCAGTATTTT

d_call: -
v_call: TRBV28
clone_size: -
j_call: TRBJ2-5
cdr3_aa: CASSTPSTEETQYF
cdr3_nt: TGTGCCAGCAGCACACCTAGCACCGAAGAGACCCAGTACTTC

d_call: -
v_call: TRBV6-1
clone_size: -
j_call: TRBJ2-7
cdr3_aa: CAATGTVYEQYF
cdr3_nt: TGTGCCGCGACCGGGACCGTCTACGAGCAGTACTTC

d_call: -
v_call: TRBV2
clone_size: many
j_call: TRBJ1-1
cdr3_aa: CANPKGGVQGTEAFF
cdr3_nt: TGTGCCAACCCCAAGGGAGGCGTTCAGGGCACTGAAGCTTTCTTT

d_call: TRBD1
v_call: TRBV5-1
clone_size: many
j_call: TRBJ1-2
cdr3_aa: CASRPGTGGNYGYTF
cdr3_nt: TGCGCCAGCAGACCCGGGACAGGGGGGAACTATGGCTACACCTTC

d_call: TRBD2
v_call: TRBV2
clone_size: many
j_call: TRBJ2-5
cdr3_aa: CASSEALPGLAGGKETQYF
cdr3_nt: TGTGCCAGCAGTGAAGCGCTTCCGGGACTAGCGGGAGGGAAAGAGACCCAGTACTTC

d_call: TRBD1
v_call: TRBV11-2
clone_size: many
j_call: TRBJ1-1
cdr3_aa: CASSSWDRGHGEAFF
cdr3_nt: TGTGCCAGCAGCTCATGGGACAGGGGGCATGGTGAAGCTTTCTTT

d_call: -
v_call: TRBV4-1
clone_size: many
j_call: TRBJ2-5
cdr3_aa: CASSQNRWTGETQYF
cdr3_nt: TGCGCCAGCAGCCAAAATAGGTGGACGGGGGAGACCCAGTACTTC

d_call: TRBD2
v_call: TRBV7-6
clone_size: many
j_call: TRBJ2-7
cdr3_aa: CASSPGTSALSYEQYF
cdr3_nt: TGTGCCAGCAGCCCAGGGACTAGCGCGTTGTCCTACGAGCAGTACTTC

d_call: -
v_call: TRBV20-1
clone_size: many
j_call: TRBJ2-5
cdr3_aa: CSARASHQETQYF
cdr3_nt: TGCAGTGCTAGGGCTAGCCATCAAGAGACCCAGTACTTC

d_call: TRBD1
v_call: TRBV29-1
clone_size: many
j_call: TRBJ1-5
cdr3_aa: CSGEGAHATASNQPQHF
cdr3_nt: TGCAGCGGCGAGGGGGCCCACGCCACAGCTAGCAATCAGCCCCAGCATTTT

d_call: -
v_call: TRBV27
clone_size: -
j_call: TRBJ1-2
cdr3_aa: CASRDVGGHGYTF
cdr3_nt: TGTGCCAGCAGGGACGTCGGGGGGCATGGCTACACCTTC

d_call: -
v_call: TRBV2
clone_size: -
j_call: TRBJ1-1
cdr3_aa: CASIFGRNTEAFF
cdr3_nt: TGTGCCAGCATCTTCGGACGGAACACTGAAGCTTTCTTT

d_call: TRBD1
v_call: TRBV12-3/TRBV12-4
clone_size: many
j_call: TRBJ1-5
cdr3_aa: CASSSGQGAPPQHF
cdr3_nt: TGTGCCAGCAGTTCCGGACAGGGGGCCCCGCCCCAGCATTTT

d_call: TRBD2
v_call: TRBV15
clone_size: once
j_call: TRBJ2-5
cdr3_aa: CATSRRVTGGPQTQYF
cdr3_nt: TGTGCCACCAGCAGAAGGGTTACGGGAGGGCCACAGACCCAGTACTTC

d_call: -
v_call: TRBV7-2
clone_size: many
j_call: TRBJ2-2
cdr3_aa: CASSSARATGELFF
cdr3_nt: TGTGCCAGCAGCTCAGCCAGGGCCACCGGGGAGCTGTTTTTT

d_call: TRBD2
v_call: TRBV16
clone_size: few
j_call: TRBJ2-7
cdr3_aa: CASSQSGLASYEQYF
cdr3_nt: TGTGCCAGCAGCCAATCGGGACTAGCCTCCTACGAGCAGTACTTC

d_call: TRBD1
v_call: TRBV5-1
clone_size: -
j_call: TRBJ1-2
cdr3_aa: CASSPDRDIWGYTF
cdr3_nt: TGCGCCAGCAGCCCGGACAGGGATATTTGGGGCTACACCTTC

d_call: TRBD1
v_call: TRBV6-1
clone_size: -
j_call: TRBJ1-2
cdr3_aa: CASSKNRGNYGYTF
cdr3_nt: TGTGCCAGCAGTAAAAACAGGGGGAACTATGGCTACACCTTC

d_call: -
v_call: TRBV12-3/TRBV12-4
clone_size: -
j_call: TRBJ1-2
cdr3_aa: CASAGAGGYGYTF
cdr3_nt: TGTGCCAGCGCAGGCGCTGGCGGCTATGGCTACACCTTC

d_call: -
v_call: TRBV7-8
clone_size: many
j_call: TRBJ1-2
cdr3_aa: CASSFSALDGYTF
cdr3_nt: TGTGCCAGCAGCTTTTCGGCCCTGGATGGCTACACCTTC

d_call: -
v_call: TRBV6-1
clone_size: many
j_call: TRBJ1-1
cdr3_aa: CASRMTENTEAFF
cdr3_nt: TGTGCCAGCAGGATGACAGAGAACACTGAAGCTTTCTTT

d_call: -
v_call: TRBV24-1
clone_size: -
j_call: TRBJ2-7
cdr3_aa: CATGDVNYEQYF
cdr3_nt: TGTGCCACCGGGGACGTGAATTACGAGCAGTACTTC

d_call: -
v_call: TRBV28
clone_size: few
j_call: TRBJ2-7
cdr3_aa: CASSLGNRRRYEQYF
cdr3_nt: TGTGCCAGCAGTTTAGGGAACAGGAGGCGATACGAGCAGTACTTC

d_call: TRBD2
v_call: TRBV13
clone_size: many
j_call: TRBJ2-5
cdr3_aa: CASSGGLGSETQYF
cdr3_nt: TGTGCCAGCAGCGGGGGACTAGGTAGCGAGACCCAGTACTTC

d_call: -
v_call: TRBV14
clone_size: many
j_call: TRBJ1-1
cdr3_aa: CASSQDVGVINTEAFF
cdr3_nt: TGTGCCAGCAGCCAAGATGTCGGGGTGATCAACACTGAAGCTTTCTTT

d_call: TRBD1
v_call: TRBV14
clone_size: many
j_call: TRBJ2-5
cdr3_aa: CASSQGWTGPETQYF
cdr3_nt: TGTGCCAGCAGCCAGGGATGGACAGGGCCGGAGACCCAGTACTTC

d_call: -
v_call: TRBV7-9
clone_size: many
j_call: TRBJ1-2
cdr3_aa: CASSLAVGIDYGYTF
cdr3_nt: TGTGCCAGCAGCTTAGCGGTGGGGATTGACTATGGCTACACCTTC

d_call: -
v_call: TRBV5-1
clone_size: few
j_call: TRBJ1-6
cdr3_aa: CASSLDRRNSPLHF
cdr3_nt: TGCGCCAGCAGCTTGGACAGGAGAAATTCACCCCTCCACTTT

d_call: -
v_call: TRBV3-1
clone_size: few
j_call: TRBJ1-2
cdr3_aa: CASSQVQGLYGYTF
cdr3_nt: TGTGCCAGCAGCCAAGTACAAGGGCTCTATGGCTACACCTTC

d_call: TRBD1
v_call: TRBV6-1
clone_size: many
j_call: TRBJ2-2
cdr3_aa: CASSVTGVTGELFF
cdr3_nt: TGTGCCAGCAGTGTCACAGGGGTTACCGGGGAGCTGTTTTTT

d_call: TRBD1
v_call: TRBV7-9
clone_size: many
j_call: TRBJ2-7
cdr3_aa: CASSFLGQGANEQYF
cdr3_nt: TGTGCCAGCAGCTTCTTAGGACAGGGGGCGAATGAGCAGTACTTC

d_call: TRBD1
v_call: TRBV6-1
clone_size: -
j_call: TRBJ1-3
cdr3_aa: CASIRDRVNTIYF
cdr3_nt: TGTGCCAGCATCCGGGACAGGGTGAACACCATATATTTT

d_call: -
v_call: TRBV30
clone_size: many
j_call: TRBJ1-1
cdr3_aa: CAWSDPPRATEAFF
cdr3_nt: TGTGCCTGGAGTGACCCCCCGAGAGCCACTGAAGCTTTCTTT

d_call: -
v_call: TRBV20-1
clone_size: many
j_call: TRBJ1-1
cdr3_aa: CSAEEDRVGTEAFF
cdr3_nt: TGCAGTGCTGAAGAGGACCGGGTGGGCACTGAAGCTTTCTTT

d_call: -
v_call: TRBV6-5
clone_size: -
j_call: TRBJ1-5
cdr3_aa: CASSYSNSEGVQPQHF
cdr3_nt: TGTGCCAGCAGTTACTCGAATTCGGAGGGGGTTCAGCCCCAGCATTTT

d_call: -
v_call: TRBV6-2/TRBV6-3
clone_size: many
j_call: TRBJ2-2
cdr3_aa: CANTLHGVSELFF
cdr3_nt: TGTGCCAACACCCTCCACGGGGTGTCGGAGCTGTTTTTT

d_call: -
v_call: TRBV19
clone_size: many
j_call: TRBJ1-2
cdr3_aa: CASMQQDAYGYTF
cdr3_nt: TGTGCCAGTATGCAGCAGGATGCCTATGGCTACACCTTC

d_call: TRBD1
v_call: TRBV29-1
clone_size: many
j_call: TRBJ1-1
cdr3_aa: CSVVRDRANFEAFF
cdr3_nt: TGCAGCGTTGTAAGAGACAGGGCGAATTTTGAAGCTTTCTTT

d_call: TRBD2
v_call: TRBV4-1
clone_size: -
j_call: TRBJ2-7
cdr3_aa: CASSQDGLADYEQYF
cdr3_nt: TGCGCCAGCAGCCAAGATGGACTAGCGGATTACGAGCAGTACTTC

d_call: TRBD1
v_call: TRBV7-9
clone_size: few
j_call: TRBJ2-7
cdr3_aa: CASSSRTGTYEQYF
cdr3_nt: TGTGCCAGCAGCTCACGGACAGGAACCTACGAGCAGTACTTC

d_call: -
v_call: TRBV12-3/TRBV12-4
clone_size: -
j_call: TRBJ1-5
cdr3_aa: CASSLLWGRGLNQPQHF
cdr3_nt: TGTGCCAGCAGTTTACTCTGGGGGCGAGGGCTCAATCAGCCCCAGCATTTT

d_call: TRBD2
v_call: TRBV12-3/TRBV12-4
clone_size: few
j_call: TRBJ2-4
cdr3_aa: CASSLRATSGGIQYF
cdr3_nt: TGTGCCAGCAGCCTACGGGCGACTAGCGGGGGCATTCAGTACTTC

d_call: -
v_call: TRBV2
clone_size: many
j_call: TRBJ2-5
cdr3_aa: CASSEPQEGNTETQYF
cdr3_nt: TGTGCCAGCAGTGAACCCCAAGAAGGCAATACGGAGACCCAGTACTTC

d_call: -
v_call: TRBV28
clone_size: many
j_call: TRBJ2-7
cdr3_aa: CASSFRGFMYEQYF
cdr3_nt: TGTGCCAGCAGTTTCCGAGGGTTTATGTACGAGCAGTACTTC

d_call: TRBD1
v_call: TRBV20-1
clone_size: many
j_call: TRBJ2-5
cdr3_aa: CSARDFNRGNQETQYF
cdr3_nt: TGCAGTGCTAGGGATTTCAACAGGGGGAATCAAGAGACCCAGTACTTC

d_call: -
v_call: TRBV13
clone_size: -
j_call: TRBJ2-5
cdr3_aa: CASSFSEWASLGGETQYF
cdr3_nt: TGTGCCAGCAGCTTTTCGGAATGGGCCTCACTCGGCGGAGAGACCCAGTACTTC

d_call: -
v_call: TRBV7-2
clone_size: -
j_call: TRBJ1-5
cdr3_aa: CASSLVLGFQPQHF
cdr3_nt: TGTGCCAGCAGCTTAGTTCTGGGTTTCCAGCCCCAGCATTTT

d_call: -
v_call: TRBV29-1
clone_size: many
j_call: TRBJ1-2
cdr3_aa: CSVLRTGNYGYTF
cdr3_nt: TGCAGCGTTTTGCGGACGGGTAACTATGGCTACACCTTC

d_call: TRBD1
v_call: TRBV12-3/TRBV12-4
clone_size: many
j_call: TRBJ2-5
cdr3_aa: CASRVRDRGNETQYF
cdr3_nt: TGTGCCAGCAGGGTCCGGGACAGGGGTAACGAGACCCAGTACTTC

d_call: -
v_call: TRBV30
clone_size: many
j_call: TRBJ2-7
cdr3_aa: CAWSGGISYEQYF
cdr3_nt: TGTGCCTGGAGTGGGGGAATTTCCTACGAGCAGTACTTC

d_call: -
v_call: TRBV2
clone_size: many
j_call: TRBJ1-2
cdr3_aa: CASSDWGDPYGYTF
cdr3_nt: TGTGCCAGCAGTGACTGGGGTGATCCTTATGGCTACACCTTC